The 3 T cell receptor beta chains reported below all come from one sample, sequenced in a study of shared clonotypes between healthy human individuals. The assay was immunoSEQ multiplex PCR, and TCRdb's table has in-frame clones only and misses some. The sample includes about 680,000 clones, more than 70% seen only once; the top ten take around 2%. Sequenced: memory CD4+ T cells sorted from blood. This sample's subset: CD45RA-negative fraction. The receptors originated from a woman under 40 in good health.

CDR3 nucleotide sequence: TGTGCCAGCAGTTGGAAGGACGAGCAGTACTTC. Its protein is CASSWKDEQYF. The chain has TRBV28 and TRBJ2-7, with D uncertain. Trimming took off 4 bases at V and 5 bases at J, with 6 bases between the two ends. Per germline, CDR1 MDHEN and CDR2 SYDVKM. This CDR3 region has 11 residues.

This sequence joins TRBV6-5 and TRBJ2-7; TRBD1 matches 7 bases. Germline V gives CDR1 MNHEY, CDR2 SVGAGI. Germline trimming cut 6 bases from V and 6 bases from J; bases unmatched to any gene: 5. CDR3 length: 12 amino acids. Written as DNA, the CDR3 is TGTGCCAGCAGAGCCCCAGGGGGCGAGCAGTACTTC. This codes for CASRAPGGEQYF.

The DNA of the CDR3 is TGTGCCAGTAGTGGGAGTGGCGGCCCTAACTATGGCTACACCTTC. Residues: CASSGSGGPNYGYTF. The rearrangement joins TRBV19 to TRBJ1-2; D gene uncertain. There are 15 residues in the CDR3. The V gene lost 5 bases and the J gene lost 0 bases, with 13 bases spanning the gap. The germline gives CDR1 LNHDA, CDR2 SQIVND (reference sequence). Full variable domain (remainder filled in from reference TRBV19 and TRBJ1-2): DGGITQSPKYLFRKEGQNVTLSCEQNLNHDAMYWYRQDPGQGLRLIYYSQIVNDFQKGDIAEGYSVSREKKESFPLTVTSAQKNPTAFYLCASSGSGGPNYGYTFGSGTRLTVV.